This is a list of T cell receptor beta chains from one sample in a study of T cell clones after liver transplantation. TCRdb's table, derived via immunoSEQ multiplex PCR, lists solely in-frame clones and lacks some. Of about 120,000 clones detected, 90% appear once; the ten largest clones hold 0.8% to 0.9%. Source: CD4+ T cells from blood, taken 12 months after liver transplant. All receptors come from a human patient who received a liver transplant. Certain T cells may be donor cells from the graft. CDR3s include the opening cysteine and the closing phenylalanine or tryptophan. The listing skips clone size in some rows; elsewhere it reads once, few, many or a size class.

abundance: once; j_gene: TRBJ2-7; v_gene: TRBV30; CDR3aa: CAWSIWLVSSDEQYF
abundance: -; j_gene: TRBJ1-3; v_gene: TRBV5-4; CDR3aa: CASHRDGSSGNTIYF
abundance: -; j_gene: TRBJ2-3; v_gene: TRBV6-5; CDR3aa: CASSYSSFSSTDTQYF
abundance: few; j_gene: TRBJ2-3; v_gene: TRBV11-2; CDR3aa: CASSSYRGKADTQYF
abundance: -; j_gene: TRBJ2-7; v_gene: TRBV7-9; CDR3aa: CASSLAGRNYEQYF
abundance: -; j_gene: TRBJ2-2; v_gene: TRBV7-3; CDR3aa: CASKLAGSNTGELFF
abundance: -; j_gene: TRBJ1-2; v_gene: TRBV5-5; CDR3aa: CASSVTGWGYTF
abundance: -; j_gene: TRBJ2-3; v_gene: TRBV5-1; CDR3aa: CASSVSGRGTDTQYF
abundance: -; j_gene: TRBJ1-5; v_gene: TRBV11-3; CDR3aa: CASSFGGGYQPQHF
abundance: -; j_gene: TRBJ2-7; v_gene: TRBV6-1; CDR3aa: CASSEAGPPREQYF
abundance: -; j_gene: TRBJ2-7; v_gene: TRBV11-3; CDR3aa: CASSLDPHEQYF
abundance: -; j_gene: TRBJ2-7; v_gene: TRBV2; CDR3aa: CASTLRPHEQYF
abundance: -; j_gene: TRBJ1-3; v_gene: TRBV19; CDR3aa: CASRVPSGNTIYF
abundance: -; j_gene: TRBJ1-2; v_gene: TRBV6-5; CDR3aa: CASSSQMTRNYGYTF
abundance: -; j_gene: TRBJ1-5; v_gene: TRBV18; CDR3aa: CASSAETGNQPQHF
abundance: -; j_gene: TRBJ2-1; v_gene: TRBV7-3; CDR3aa: CASSSPGLARNEQFF
abundance: -; j_gene: TRBJ2-3; v_gene: TRBV2; CDR3aa: CAAQGGTDTQYF
abundance: -; j_gene: TRBJ2-3; v_gene: TRBV7-2; CDR3aa: CASSPGLAGGADTQYF
abundance: -; j_gene: TRBJ2-1; v_gene: TRBV2; CDR3aa: CASSPTGGSFNEQFF
abundance: -; j_gene: TRBJ1-4; v_gene: TRBV28; CDR3aa: CASSKTYRENEKLFF
abundance: -; j_gene: TRBJ2-7; v_gene: TRBV9; CDR3aa: CASSVDQGAYEQYF
abundance: -; j_gene: TRBJ1-5; v_gene: TRBV5-1; CDR3aa: CASSHGTGGQPQHF
abundance: -; j_gene: TRBJ2-1; v_gene: TRBV27; CDR3aa: CASSPSLGGSYNEQFF
abundance: once; j_gene: TRBJ2-3; v_gene: TRBV7-3; CDR3aa: CASSLSGGPDTQYF
abundance: -; j_gene: TRBJ2-1; v_gene: TRBV5-6; CDR3aa: CASSFSGRSYNEQFF
abundance: -; j_gene: TRBJ1-5; v_gene: TRBV10-2; CDR3aa: CASSTQVVGNQPQHF
abundance: -; j_gene: TRBJ2-3; v_gene: TRBV5-4; CDR3aa: CASSEDWQDTQYF
abundance: -; j_gene: TRBJ1-3; v_gene: TRBV10-2; CDR3aa: CASGKSTGSRDTIYF
abundance: -; j_gene: TRBJ2-2; v_gene: TRBV6-6; CDR3aa: CASSYRAGTNTGELFF
abundance: -; j_gene: TRBJ2-2; v_gene: TRBV5-6; CDR3aa: CASSYYTGELFF
abundance: -; j_gene: TRBJ2-7; v_gene: TRBV11-3; CDR3aa: CASSLDPFRAMGEQYF
abundance: -; j_gene: TRBJ2-6; v_gene: TRBV7-8; CDR3aa: CASSSPRGEITGANVLTF
abundance: -; j_gene: TRBJ2-1; v_gene: TRBV6-5; CDR3aa: CASSYQLAGYNEQFF
abundance: -; j_gene: TRBJ2-1; v_gene: TRBV6-1; CDR3aa: CASRGPYNEQFF